This T cell receptor (beta chain) was observed in a study of blood T cells in healthy people across ages. For the second PCR, which ran for about 7 to 12 cycles, a sample-barcoded 5' primer and a J-beta primer mix were used. TCRdb ran MiXCR on the 5' RACE reads and lists one entry per CDR3 protein. The data contain hundreds of thousands of distinct CDR3 sequences, approximately 29% of them seen just once; the ten biggest clones take up roughly 14%. Germline V CDR1 and CDR2: SGHTA, FQGNSA. The V segment lost 1 base and the J segment 5 bases; nucleotides outside the gene matches: 4. The CDR3 is made up of 15 amino acids.

Material for sequencing was blood. This clonotype originated in an elderly woman in good health. This chain connects TRBV7-2 to TRBJ2-1, with TRBD2 matching over 8 bases. The CDR3 DNA follows: TGTGCCAGCAGCTTAGAGCGGGGGCTGAACAATGAGCAGTTCTTC. Its protein product is CASSLERGLNNEQFF.